This T cell receptor (beta chain) was captured by sequencing in a study of blood T cell repertoires in COVID-19. Study-level information: Sites in the United States, Italy and Spain provided acute and convalescent COVID-19 samples. The cDNA or gDNA used as material had been derived from T cells, B-cell-depleted T cells, or PBMCs.

This CDR3 contains 15 residues. Germline V gene data show CDR1 as SNHLY and CDR2 as FYNNEI. V shed 2 bases and J shed 1 base, with 8 bases lying between them. How the authors handled the data: By means of reference gene primer amplification, nucleated cell counts were estimated. Profiling relied on immunoSEQ multiplex PCR, and the TCRdb table lists in-frame clones only, not all of them. The V and J calls and clone size come from that table; D and trimming were worked out from the DNA. The table shows tens of thousands of clones, with approximately 83% occurring only once. The sequencing input was peripheral blood. The receptor was isolated from a woman in her sixties or seventies with acute or convalescent COVID-19. The chain combines TRBV2 with TRBJ2-2; D is perhaps TRBD1 (5 bases). Written as DNA, the CDR3 is TGTGCCAGCAGTGAACAGGGCTTGAACACCGGGGAGCTGTTTTTT. The encoded protein is CASSEQGLNTGELFF.